This T cell receptor (beta chain) is drawn from a study of blood T cell repertoires in COVID-19. Study overall: T cells, B-cell-depleted T cells, or PBMCs supplied cDNA or gDNA.

Germline CDR1 reads DFQATT; CDR2 reads SNEGSKA (reference sequence). The CDR3 loop spans 12 amino acids. V was cut by 3 bases and J by 3 bases, with 8 bases left in between. In the authors' workflow: The authors estimated nucleated cell counts from reference gene primer amplification. TCRdb's table, derived via immunoSEQ multiplex PCR, lists solely in-frame clones and lacks some. V and J calls and clone size follow that table, whereas D and trimming were derived from the DNA. The data hold 65,000 to 90,000 clones, with 82% observed a single time. The J gene is TRBJ1-1, the V gene TRBV20-1; D is ambiguous. The sequencing sample was made of peripheral blood. The origin of this receptor is a woman aged 55-69 years with acute or convalescent COVID-19. CDR3 DNA: TGCAGTGCTAGTATGGGAGACACTGAAGCTTTCTTT. Translation gives CSASMGDTEAFF.